Listed here are 8 T cell receptor beta chains from one sample, sequenced in a study of CD8 T cells in Susac syndrome. With random hexamers, reverse transcription was performed on roughly 0.45 to 1 ug of RNA. In TCRdb, the immunoSEQ multiplex PCR reads were re-called with MiXCR into one record per CDR3 protein. The sample holds under 550,000 distinct CDR3 sequences, approximately 85% seen once. Sequences were obtained from CD8+ T cells from PBMCs. Receptor source: a human donor with multiple sclerosis.

This rearrangement joins TRBV10-1 to TRBJ2-1; tentative D call: TRBD2 (6 bases). The germline V and J ends were trimmed by 1 base and 8 bases, with 12 bases remaining between them. CDR3 length: 14 amino acids. Germline CDR1 WNHNN, CDR2 SYGVQD (reference sequence). CDR3: CASSEWVGGDEQFF. For the CDR3, the DNA is TGCGCCAGCAGTGAGTGGGTGGGAGGCGATGAGCAGTTCTTC.

In nucleotides, the CDR3 is TGTGCCAGCAGCATAGGGGCTTGGGACACCGGGGAGCTGTTTTTT. Translation gives CASSIGAWDTGELFF. The rearrangement joins TRBV3-1 to TRBJ2-2, with D possibly TRBD1 on 5 matching bases. The CDR3 extends over 15 amino acids. V was trimmed by 5 bases and J by 3 bases, leaving 13 bases between them. CDR1 LGHDT and CDR2 YNNKEL come from the germline V gene (reference sequence).

The V and J genes are TRBV4-1 and TRBJ2-7; either TRBD1 or TRBD2 may fit D (5 bases each). Trimming pared 0 bases from V and 3 bases from J, leaving 21 bases between. The V gene's germline CDR1 is MGHRA and CDR2 YSYEKL. The CDR3 extends over 18 amino acids. CDR3 sequence reads: CASSQDMGPNPSVYEQYF. CDR3 nucleotide sequence: TGCGCCAGCAGCCAAGATATGGGACCGAATCCCTCCGTCTACGAGCAGTACTTC.

The chain is built from TRBV3-1 and TRBJ1-6; TRBD1 might be the D (5 bases). The CDR3 extends over 15 amino acids. Germline CDR1 and CDR2: LGHDT and YNNKEL (reference sequence). V lost 0 bases and J lost 9, with 12 bases in between. The CDR3 region has the DNA TGTGCCAGCAGCCAAGACCAGGGTATTATTTCACCCCTCCACTTT. This sequence encodes CASSQDQGIISPLHF.

This clonotype came up a few times. This chain connects TRBV6-4 to TRBJ2-3, with D possibly being TRBD1 (6 bases). This CDR3 is 13 amino acids long. V gave up 4 bases and J gave up 1 base, with 6 bases separating them. Germline-derived CDR1 and CDR2 are MRHNA and SNTAGT. CDR3 region: CASSGQGTDTQYF. In DNA form, the CDR3 reads TGTGCCAGCAGTGGACAGGGCACAGATACGCAGTATTTT.

V is TRBV30 and J is TRBJ2-7; 10 bases line up with TRBD1. The CDR3 covers 14 residues. Per germline, CDR1 GTSNPN and CDR2 SVGIG (reference sequence). J was trimmed by 2 bases and V by 7 bases; bases with no gene match: 8. CDR3 coding DNA: TGTGCCTTGGGGAGGGGGACAGGGGCCTACGAGCAGTACTTC. Protein product: CALGRGTGAYEQYF.

The genes are TRBV30 and TRBJ2-1, with D tentatively TRBD2 (5 bases). The CDR3 contains 12 residues. CDR1 GTSNPN and CDR2 SVGIG come from the germline V gene (reference sequence). Trimming removed 2 bases at V and 5 bases at J, with 7 bases between. The CDR3 protein is CAWSRADNEQFF. CDR3 DNA sequence: TGTGCCTGGAGTAGAGCGGACAATGAGCAGTTCTTC.

The chain uses TRBV29-1 and TRBJ1-2, with a weak D call TRBD1 (5 bases). Germline V gives CDR1 SQVTM, CDR2 ANQGSEA. This CDR3 contains 13 residues. The V end was cut by 7 bases, the J end by 5 bases, with 17 bases between. CDR3 nucleotide sequence: TGCAGCGCCTATACCGGGACCGCATATGGCTACACCTTC. Translation: CSAYTGTAYGYTF.